A single T cell receptor (beta chain) is shown here with its context. Its specificity is not known. The junction differs from germline at one of its ends, possibly a read error. The CDR3 runs to 15 residues. Germline V CDR1 and CDR2: LNHDA, SQIVND (reference sequence). This record comes from a study of T cell repertoires in cytomegalovirus infection. TCRdb re-called the reads through MiXCR, storing one row per CDR3 protein. The data hold about a million distinct CDR3 sequences, with less than 40% observed a single time. Broader study findings: HLA-C-restricted, CMV-specific TCR beta clonotypes were dominant ex vivo.

This TCR came from a human donor in good health (CMV status not recorded). Some clones in this sample may be carry-over from other donors' samples. The sample was cultured CD8+ T cells from PBMCs, taken from culture after CMV antigen stimulation. This rearrangement joins TRBV19 to TRBJ2-1; the match to TRBD2 covers 11 bases. The CDR3 loop is CVSSPLAGGYNEQFF. CDR3 coding DNA: TGTGTCAGTAGTCCCCTAGCGGGGGGCTACAATGAGCAGTTCTTC.